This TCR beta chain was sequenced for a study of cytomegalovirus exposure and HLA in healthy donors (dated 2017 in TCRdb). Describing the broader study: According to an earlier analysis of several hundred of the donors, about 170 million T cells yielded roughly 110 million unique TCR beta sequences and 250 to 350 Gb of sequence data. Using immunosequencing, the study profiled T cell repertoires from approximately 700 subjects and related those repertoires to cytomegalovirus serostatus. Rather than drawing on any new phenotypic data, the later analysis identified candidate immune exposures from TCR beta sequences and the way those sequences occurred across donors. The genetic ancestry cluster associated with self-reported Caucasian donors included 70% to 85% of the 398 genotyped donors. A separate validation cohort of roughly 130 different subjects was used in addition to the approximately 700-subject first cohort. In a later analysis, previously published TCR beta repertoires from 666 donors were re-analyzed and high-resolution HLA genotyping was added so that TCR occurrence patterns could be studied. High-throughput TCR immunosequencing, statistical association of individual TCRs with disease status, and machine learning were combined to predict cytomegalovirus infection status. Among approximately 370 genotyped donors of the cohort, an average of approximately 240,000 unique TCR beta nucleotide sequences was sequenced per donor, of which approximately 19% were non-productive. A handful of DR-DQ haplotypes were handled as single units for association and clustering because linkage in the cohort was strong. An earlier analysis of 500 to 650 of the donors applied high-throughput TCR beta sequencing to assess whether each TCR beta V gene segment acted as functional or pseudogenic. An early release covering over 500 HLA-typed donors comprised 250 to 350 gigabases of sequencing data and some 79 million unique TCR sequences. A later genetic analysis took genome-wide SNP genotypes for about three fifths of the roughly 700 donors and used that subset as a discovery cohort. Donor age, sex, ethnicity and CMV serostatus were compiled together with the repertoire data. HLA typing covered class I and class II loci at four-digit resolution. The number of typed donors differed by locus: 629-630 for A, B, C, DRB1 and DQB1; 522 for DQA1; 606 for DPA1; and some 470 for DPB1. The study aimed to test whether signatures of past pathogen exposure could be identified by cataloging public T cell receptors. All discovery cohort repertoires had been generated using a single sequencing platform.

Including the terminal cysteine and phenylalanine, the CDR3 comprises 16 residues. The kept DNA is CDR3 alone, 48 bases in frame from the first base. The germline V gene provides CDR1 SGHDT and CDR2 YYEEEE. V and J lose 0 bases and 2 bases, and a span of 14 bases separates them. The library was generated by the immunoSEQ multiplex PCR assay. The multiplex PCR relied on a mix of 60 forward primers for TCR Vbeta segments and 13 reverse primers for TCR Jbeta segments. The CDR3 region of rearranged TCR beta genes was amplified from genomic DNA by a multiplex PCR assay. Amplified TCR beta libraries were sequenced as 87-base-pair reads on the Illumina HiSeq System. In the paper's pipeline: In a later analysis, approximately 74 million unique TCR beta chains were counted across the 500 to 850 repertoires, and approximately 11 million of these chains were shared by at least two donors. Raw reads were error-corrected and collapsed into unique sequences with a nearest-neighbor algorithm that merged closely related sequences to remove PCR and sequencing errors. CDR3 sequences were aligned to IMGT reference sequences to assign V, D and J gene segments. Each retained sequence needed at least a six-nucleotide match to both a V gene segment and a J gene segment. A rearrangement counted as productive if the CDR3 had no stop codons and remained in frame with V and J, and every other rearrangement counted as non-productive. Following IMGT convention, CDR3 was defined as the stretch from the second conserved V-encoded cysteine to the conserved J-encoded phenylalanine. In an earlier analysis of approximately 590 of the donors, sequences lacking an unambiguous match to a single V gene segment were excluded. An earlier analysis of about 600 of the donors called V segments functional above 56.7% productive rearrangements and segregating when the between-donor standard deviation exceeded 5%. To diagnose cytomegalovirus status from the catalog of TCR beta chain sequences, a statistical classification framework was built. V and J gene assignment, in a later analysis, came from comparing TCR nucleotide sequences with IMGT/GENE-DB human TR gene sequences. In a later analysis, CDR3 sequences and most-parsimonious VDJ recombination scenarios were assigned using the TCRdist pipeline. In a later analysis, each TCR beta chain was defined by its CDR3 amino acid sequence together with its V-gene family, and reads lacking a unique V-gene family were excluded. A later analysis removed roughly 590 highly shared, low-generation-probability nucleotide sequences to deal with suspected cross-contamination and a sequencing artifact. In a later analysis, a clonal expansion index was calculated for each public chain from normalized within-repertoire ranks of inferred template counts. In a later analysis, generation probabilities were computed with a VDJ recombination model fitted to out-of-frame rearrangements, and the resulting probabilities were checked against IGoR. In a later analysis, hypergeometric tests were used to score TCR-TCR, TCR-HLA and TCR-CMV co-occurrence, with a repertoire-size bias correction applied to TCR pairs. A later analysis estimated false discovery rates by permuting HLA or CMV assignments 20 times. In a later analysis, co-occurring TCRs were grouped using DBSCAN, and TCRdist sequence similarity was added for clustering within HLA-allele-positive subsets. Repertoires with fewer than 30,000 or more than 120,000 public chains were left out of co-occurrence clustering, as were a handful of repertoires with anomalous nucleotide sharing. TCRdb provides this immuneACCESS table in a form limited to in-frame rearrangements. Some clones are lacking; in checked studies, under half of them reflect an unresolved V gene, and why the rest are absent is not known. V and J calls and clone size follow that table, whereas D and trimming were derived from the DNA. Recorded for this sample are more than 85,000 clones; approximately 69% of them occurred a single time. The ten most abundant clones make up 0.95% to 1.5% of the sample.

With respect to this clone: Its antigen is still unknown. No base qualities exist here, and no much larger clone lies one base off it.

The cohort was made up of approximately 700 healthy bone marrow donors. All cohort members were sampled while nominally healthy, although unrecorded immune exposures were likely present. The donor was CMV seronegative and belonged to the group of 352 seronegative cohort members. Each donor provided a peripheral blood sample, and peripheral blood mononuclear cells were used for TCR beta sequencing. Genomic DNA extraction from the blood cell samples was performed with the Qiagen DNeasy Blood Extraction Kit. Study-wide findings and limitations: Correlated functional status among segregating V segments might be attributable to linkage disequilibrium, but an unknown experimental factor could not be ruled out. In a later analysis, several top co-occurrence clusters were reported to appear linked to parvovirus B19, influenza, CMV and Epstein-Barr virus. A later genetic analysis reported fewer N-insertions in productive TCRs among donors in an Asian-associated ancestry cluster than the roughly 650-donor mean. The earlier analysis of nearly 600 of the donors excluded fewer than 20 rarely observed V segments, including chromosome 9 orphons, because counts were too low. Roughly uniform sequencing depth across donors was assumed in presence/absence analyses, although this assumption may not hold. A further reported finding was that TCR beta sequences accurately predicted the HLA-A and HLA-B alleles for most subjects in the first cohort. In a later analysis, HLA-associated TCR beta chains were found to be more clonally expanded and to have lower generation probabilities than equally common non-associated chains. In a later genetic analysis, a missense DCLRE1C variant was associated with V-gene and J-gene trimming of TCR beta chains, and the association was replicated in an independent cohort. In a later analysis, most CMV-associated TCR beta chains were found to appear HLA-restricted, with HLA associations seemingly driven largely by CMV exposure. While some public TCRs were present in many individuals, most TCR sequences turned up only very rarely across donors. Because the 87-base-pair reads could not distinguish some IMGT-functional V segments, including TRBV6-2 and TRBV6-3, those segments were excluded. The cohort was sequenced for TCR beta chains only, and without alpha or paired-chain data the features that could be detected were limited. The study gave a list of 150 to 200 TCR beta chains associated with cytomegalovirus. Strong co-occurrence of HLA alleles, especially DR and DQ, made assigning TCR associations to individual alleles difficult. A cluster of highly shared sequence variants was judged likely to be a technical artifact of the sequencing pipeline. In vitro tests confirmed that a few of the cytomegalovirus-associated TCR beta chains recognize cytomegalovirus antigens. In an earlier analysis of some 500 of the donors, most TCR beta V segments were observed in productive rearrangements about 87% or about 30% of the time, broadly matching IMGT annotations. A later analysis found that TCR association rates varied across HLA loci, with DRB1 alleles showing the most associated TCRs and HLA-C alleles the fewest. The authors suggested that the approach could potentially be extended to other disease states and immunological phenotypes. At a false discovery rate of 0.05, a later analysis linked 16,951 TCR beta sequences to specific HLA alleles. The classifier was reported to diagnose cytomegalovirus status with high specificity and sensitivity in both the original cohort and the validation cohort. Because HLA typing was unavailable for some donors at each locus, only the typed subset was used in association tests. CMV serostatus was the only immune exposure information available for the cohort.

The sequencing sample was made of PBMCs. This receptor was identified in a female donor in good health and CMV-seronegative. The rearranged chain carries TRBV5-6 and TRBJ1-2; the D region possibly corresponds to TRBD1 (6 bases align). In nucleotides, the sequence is TGTGCCAGCAGCTTGGGGGGAACGACAGGAAACTATGGCTACACCTTC. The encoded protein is CASSLGGTTGNYGYTF. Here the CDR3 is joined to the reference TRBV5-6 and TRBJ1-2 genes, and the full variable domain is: DAGVTQSPTHLIKTRGQQVTLRCSPKSGHDTVSWYQQALGQGPQFIFQYYEEEERQRGNFPDRFSGHQFPNYSSELNVNALLLGDSALYLCASSLGGTTGNYGYTFGSGTRLTVV.